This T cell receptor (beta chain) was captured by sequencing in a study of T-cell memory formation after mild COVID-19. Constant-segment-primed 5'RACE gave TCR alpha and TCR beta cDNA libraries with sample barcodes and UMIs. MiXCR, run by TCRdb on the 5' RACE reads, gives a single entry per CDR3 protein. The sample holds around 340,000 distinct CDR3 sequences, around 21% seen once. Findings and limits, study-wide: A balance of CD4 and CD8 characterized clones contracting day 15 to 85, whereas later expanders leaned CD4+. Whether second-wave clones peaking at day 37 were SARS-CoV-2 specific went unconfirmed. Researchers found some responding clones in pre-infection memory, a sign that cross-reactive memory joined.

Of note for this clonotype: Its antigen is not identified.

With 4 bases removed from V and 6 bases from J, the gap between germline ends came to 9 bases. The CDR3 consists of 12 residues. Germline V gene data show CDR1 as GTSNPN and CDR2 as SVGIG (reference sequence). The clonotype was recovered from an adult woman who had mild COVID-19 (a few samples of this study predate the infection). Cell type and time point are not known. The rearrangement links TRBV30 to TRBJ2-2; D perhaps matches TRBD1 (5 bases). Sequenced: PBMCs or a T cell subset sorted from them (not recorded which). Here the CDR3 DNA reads TGTGCCTGGACAGGGAAGGCCGGGGAGCTGTTTTTT. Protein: CAWTGKAGELFF.